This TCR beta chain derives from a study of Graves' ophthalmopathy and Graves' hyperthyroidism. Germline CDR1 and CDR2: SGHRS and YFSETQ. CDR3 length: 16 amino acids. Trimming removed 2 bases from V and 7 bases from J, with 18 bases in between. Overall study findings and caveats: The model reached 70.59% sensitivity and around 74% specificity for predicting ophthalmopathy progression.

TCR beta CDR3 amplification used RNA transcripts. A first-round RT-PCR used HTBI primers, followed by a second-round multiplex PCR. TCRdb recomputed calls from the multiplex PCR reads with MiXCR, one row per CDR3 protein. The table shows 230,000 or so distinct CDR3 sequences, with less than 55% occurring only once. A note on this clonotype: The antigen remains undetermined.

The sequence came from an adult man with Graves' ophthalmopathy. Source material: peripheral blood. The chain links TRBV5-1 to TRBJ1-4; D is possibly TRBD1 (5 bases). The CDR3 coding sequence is TGCGCCAGCAGCTTCGGACAAGAAAGGCGGGGTGAAAAACTGTTTTTT. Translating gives CASSFGQERRGEKLFF.